Sequencing of this TCR beta chain was carried out in a study of shared clonotypes between healthy human individuals. As to this clone: Its specificity is not known.

Findings of the study overall: The authors sampled blood alone, and tissue repertoires likely differ.

Profiling relied on immunoSEQ multiplex PCR, and the TCRdb table lists in-frame clones only, not all of them. The table lists about 580,000 clones, 95% to 98% of them singletons. CDR3 length: 16 residues. V gave up 6 bases and J gave up 2 bases; unmatched junction bases: 15. CDR1 is SQVTM, CDR2 ANQGSEA, per germline. CD45RO-negative, CCR7-positively selected cells formed the naive CD8 fraction, excluding terminally differentiated effector memory CD45RA+ cells. This sequence joins TRBV29-1 and TRBJ2-7; 8 nucleotides align to TRBD1. The TCR originated in a man aged 25-40 years in good health. What was sequenced was naive CD8+ T cells sorted from blood. CDR3 sequence (DNA): TGCAGCGTAGCCGACCTCTCCGGGACAGGAGCCTACGAGCAGTACTTC. It yields the protein CSVADLSGTGAYEQYF.